A selection of T cell receptor beta chains follows, all from one sample in a study of PD-L1 blockade in urothelial cancer. Clones were read by immunoSEQ multiplex PCR, and TCRdb kept only the in-frame ones, dropping some. Found here are 25,000 to 30,000 clones, approximately 86% of them singletons; the top ten hold 1.8%. Sequenced here: PBMCs, sampled around atezolizumab (anti-PD-L1) treatment. The receptors were sampled from a man aged 50 or older with urothelial cancer. Each CDR3 is given with its conserved first and last residue. D genes are given only for firm matches. Some rows mark clone size as missing; the rest say once, few, many or name a class of expanded clone.

v_call	clone_size	j_call	d_call	cdr3_aa	cdr3_nt
TRBV5-1	.	TRBJ2-5	TRBD2	CASSLQRGGPEETQYF	TGCGCCAGCAGCTTACAGCGGGGGGGCCCTGAAGAGACCCAGTACTTC
TRBV7-8	.	TRBJ2-5	TRBD2	CASSFERGHQETQYF	TGTGCCAGCAGCTTTGAGCGGGGGCACCAAGAGACCCAGTACTTC
TRBV28	.	TRBJ2-1	TRBD2	CASNAPGLAGDNEQFF	TGTGCCAGCAACGCCCCGGGACTAGCGGGAGACAATGAGCAGTTCTTC
TRBV6-5	.	TRBJ1-1	.	CASSYGRLPGTEAFF	TGTGCCAGCAGTTACGGCCGTTTACCGGGGACTGAAGCTTTCTTT
TRBV7-9	.	TRBJ2-5	.	CASSPRIAEAGTFQETQYF	TGTGCCAGCAGCCCCCGTATAGCGGAGGCCGGTACGTTCCAAGAGACCCAGTACTTC
TRBV5-1	.	TRBJ2-4	.	CASSLGQGMGGAKNIQYF	TGCGCCAGCAGCTTGGGACAGGGGATGGGGGGGGCCAAAAACATTCAGTACTTC
TRBV7-8	few	TRBJ2-5	TRBD2	CASSSPGLAGRETQYF	TGTGCCAGCAGCTCTCCGGGACTAGCGGGCCGGGAGACCCAGTACTTC
TRBV7-9	.	TRBJ2-1	TRBD2	CASSPRLAGGTYNEQFF	TGTGCCAGCAGCCCCCGACTAGCGGGGGGCACCTACAATGAGCAGTTCTTC
TRBV9	.	TRBJ2-2	.	CASSGAGWSGELFF	TGTGCCAGCAGCGGGGCAGGGTGGTCCGGGGAGCTGTTTTTT
TRBV2	.	TRBJ2-5	.	CASSVQETQYF	TGTGCCAGCAGTGTACAAGAGACCCAGTACTTC
TRBV6-1	.	TRBJ2-5	.	CASNEGSYFETQYF	TGTGCCAGCAACGAGGGTTCCTACTTCGAGACCCAGTACTTC
TRBV5-1	.	TRBJ2-1	.	CASSWRGGGDEQFF	TGCGCCAGCAGCTGGAGAGGGGGGGGCGATGAGCAGTTCTTC
TRBV7-9	.	TRBJ2-7	.	CASSLTVDNSYEQYF	TGTGCCAGCAGCCTTACGGTGGACAACTCCTACGAGCAGTACTTC
TRBV18	.	TRBJ1-1	.	CASSPLTGNTEAFF	TGTGCCAGCTCACCACTGACGGGTAACACTGAAGCTTTCTTT
TRBV7-2	once	TRBJ2-6	.	CASLRGRELGTNVLTF	TGTGCCAGTCTTCGTGGACGGGAACTGGGGACCAACGTCCTGACTTTC
TRBV18	.	TRBJ2-5	.	CASSPPSITETQYF	TGTGCCAGCTCACCACCGAGTATTACGGAGACCCAGTACTTC
TRBV5-1	.	TRBJ1-6	TRBD1	CASSTGTGSPYNSPLHF	TGCGCCAGCAGCACCGGGACAGGGAGTCCCTATAATTCACCCCTCCACTTT
TRBV30	.	TRBJ1-4	.	CAWSLAVDEKLFF	TGTGCCTGGAGTCTTGCAGTTGATGAAAAACTGTTTTTT
TRBV9	.	TRBJ1-3	.	CASSVGNSISGNTIYF	TGTGCCAGCAGCGTAGGAAACAGCATCTCTGGAAACACCATATATTTT
TRBV27	.	TRBJ2-7	TRBD2	CASSLRGAYEQYF	TGTGCCAGCAGTTTACGGGGGGCCTACGAGCAGTACTTC
TRBV11-2	.	TRBJ2-5	.	CASSLVRGTKETQYF	TGTGCCAGCAGCTTAGTGCGGGGAACTAAAGAGACCCAGTACTTC
TRBV19	.	TRBJ1-6	TRBD1	CASRLQGSDSPLHF	TGTGCCAGTAGGTTACAGGGGTCGGATTCACCCCTCCACTTT